The entry below describes one TCR beta chain. The germline V gene has CDR1 SGHTA and CDR2 FQGNSA. CDR3 length equals 15 residues. V was clipped by 0 bases and J by 14 bases, with 17 bases between them. This sample is part of a study of blood T cell repertoires in COVID-19. Clones were read by immunoSEQ multiplex PCR, and TCRdb kept only the in-frame ones, dropping some. Counted here are over 400,000 clones, around nine tenths occurring once; the ten biggest clones make up approximately 8%. V gene TRBV7-2 combines with J gene TRBJ1-6; D remains unclear. The sample taken for sequencing was PBMCs or T cells enriched from blood (not recorded which). The clonotype comes from a woman aged 55-69 years who had recovered from COVID-19. Here the CDR3 DNA reads TGTGCCAGCAGCTTAGCGCCCGTACAAGAATTCACCCTCCACTTT. Its protein product is CASSLAPVQEFTLHF.